The 18 T cell receptor beta chains given below trace back to one sample, sequenced in a study of vaccination effects on CD4 cells after COVID-19. When more than 9 days of culture had elapsed, CD4+ T cells were isolated. Vaccine administered to participants consisted of two doses of either BNT162b2 or mRNA-1273. The antigens of these receptors remain unknown. Assay used: immunoSEQ multiplex PCR; TCRdb lists only in-frame clones, some missing. The repertoire holds about 45,000 clones, about three quarters seen once, with about 10% in the top ten. Here the sequenced sample was CD4+ T cells from PBMCs cultured without peptide, taken after COVID-19 vaccination. Receptors were obtained from a human donor who received a COVID-19 vaccine.

V and J are TRBV13 and TRBJ1-2; 7 nucleotides agree with TRBD1. CDR3 length: 15 amino acids. Germline CDR1 is PRHDT and CDR2 is FYEKMQ (reference sequence). The ends lost 4 bases at V and 3 bases at J; junction bases unmatched: 8. The CDR3 bases are TGTGCCAGCAGCTACGCAGCCGGGACAGACTATGGCTACACCTTC. It is translated as CASSYAAGTDYGYTF.

The V gene is TRBV3-1 (or the pseudogene TRBV3-2), the J gene TRBJ1-2; 8 bases align to TRBD1. The CDR3 spans 15 residues. CDR1 LGHDT and CDR2 YNNKEL come from the germline V gene (reference sequence). V was pared by 1 base and J by 3 bases, with 4 bases of the junction left unmatched. CDR3 amino acids: CASSQVSGQDYGYTF. Written as DNA, the CDR3 is TGTGCCAGCAGCCAAGTTTCGGGACAGGACTATGGCTACACCTTC.

This chain joins TRBV7-8 and TRBJ1-4, with 7 bases identical to TRBD1. This CDR3 comprises 15 residues. The junction had 6 bases not matched to a gene; V was cut back by 1 base and J by 7 bases. Looked up from germline, CDR1 is SGHVS and CDR2 is FQNEAQ. The CDR3 DNA reads TGTGCCAGCAGCTTAGGAGAGGGGGCGAGTGAAAAACTGTTTTTT. Amino acids: CASSLGEGASEKLFF.

This clone was counted between two and nine times. The chain is built from TRBV6-1 and TRBJ2-3; D not certain. The V gene lost 1 base and the J gene lost 6 bases, with 8 bases spanning the gap. This CDR3 comprises 13 residues. From germline, CDR1 is MNHNS and CDR2 SASEGT. The CDR3 DNA reads as TGTGCCAGCAGTGAAGGACAACAGGATACGCAGTATTTT. Translating gives CASSEGQQDTQYF.

The chain joins TRBV5-1 to TRBJ2-1; 15 bases line up with TRBD2. The germline V gene has CDR1 SGHRS and CDR2 YFSETQ. This CDR3 comprises 17 residues. Trimming took 7 bases from V and 2 from J; bases not matched to a gene: 7. The CDR3 spells CASHGTSGGPTYNEQFF. The CDR3 DNA follows: TGCGCCAGCCACGGGACTAGCGGGGGGCCCACCTACAATGAGCAGTTCTTC. The full variable domain, its missing parts supplied by reference TRBV5-1 and TRBJ2-1, is KAGVTQTPRYLIKTRGQQVTLSCSPISGHRSVSWYQQTPGQGLQFLFEYFSETQRNKGNFPGRFSGRQFSNSRSEMNVSTLELGDSALYLCASHGTSGGPTYNEQFFGPGTRLTVL.

The chain has TRBV3-1 (or the pseudogene TRBV3-2) and TRBJ2-1; possibly TRBD2 for D (5 bases). The CDR3 is 15 amino acids. Trimming took off 5 bases at V and 4 bases at J, with 15 bases between the two ends. Germline CDR1 LGHDT, CDR2 YNNKEL (reference sequence). CDR3 sequence reads: CASSSPARGYNEQFF. The CDR3 DNA follows: TGTGCCAGCAGCTCTCCCGCCCGGGGTTACAATGAGCAGTTCTTC.

This chain joins TRBV6-1 and TRBJ1-6; 10 positions agree with TRBD1. This CDR3 has 16 residues. Germline V lookup: CDR1 MNHNS, CDR2 SASEGT. Trimming at V came to 0 bases and at J to 6 bases, leaving 2 bases not matched to a gene. The CDR3 DNA follows: TGTGCCAGCAGTGAAGCGGGGACAGGGGTTAATTCACCCCTCCACTTT. This sequence encodes CASSEAGTGVNSPLHF.

The chain uses TRBV27 and TRBJ1-1; D perhaps matches TRBD1 (6 bases). The CDR3 is made up of 14 amino acids. Trimming stripped 2 bases from V and 1 base from J, with 8 bases between. The germline gives CDR1 MNHEY, CDR2 SMNVEV (reference sequence). The CDR3, as DNA: TGTGCCAGCAGTTTAGTCAGGGGGAACACTGAAGCTTTCTTT. Its protein is CASSLVRGNTEAFF.

The table lists this clone with a few counts. This chain uses TRBV14 with TRBJ2-3, with 8 bases that match TRBD2. V shed 4 bases and J 1 base; nucleotides not matched to a gene: 4. Germline V gene sequence: CDR1 SGHDN, CDR2 FVKESK. This CDR3 spans 15 amino acids. For the CDR3, the DNA is TGTGCCAGCAGCCCGGGAGGGGCTGGCACAGATACGCAGTATTTT. Protein: CASSPGGAGTDTQYF.

The J gene is TRBJ1-5, the V gene TRBV6-5, with D hard to call. Deletions cut 0 bases from V and 6 bases from J, with 6 bases between. The CDR3 runs to 13 residues. In germline, CDR1 is MNHEY, CDR2 SVGAGI. The CDR3 reads CASSYSERQPQHF. DNA for the CDR3: TGTGCCAGCAGTTACTCGGAACGTCAGCCCCAGCATTTT.

The V and J genes are TRBV6-1 and TRBJ2-2; possible D gene TRBD1, 5 bases. CDR1 and CDR2 from the germline V gene are MNHNS and SASEGT. Trimming cost V 2 bases and J 5 bases, with 6 bases left between them. The length of the CDR3 is 13 residues. For the CDR3, the DNA is TGTGCCAGCAGTGAAACAGGTACCGGGGAGCTGTTTTTT. Translated, it gives CASSETGTGELFF.

The chain combines TRBV2 with TRBJ2-3; 8 nucleotides agree with TRBD1. The V segment lost 7 bases and the J segment 5 bases; nucleotides outside the gene matches: 5. Germline values: CDR1 SNHLY, CDR2 FYNNEI. The CDR3 contains 13 residues. In DNA form, the CDR3 reads TGTGCCAGCACTGGACAGGGAATAGATACGCAGTATTTT. It encodes CASTGQGIDTQYF.

The rearrangement links TRBV3-1 (or the pseudogene TRBV3-2) to TRBJ1-5, with D possibly matching TRBD1 (5 bases). Germline-derived CDR1 and CDR2 are LGHDT and YNNKEL (reference sequence). The CDR3 length is 13 residues. V was trimmed by 0 bases and J by 8 bases, leaving 8 bases between them. In nucleotides, the CDR3 is TGTGCCAGCAGCCAAGATTCGGGGGAGCCCCAGCATTTT. Its translation: CASSQDSGEPQHF.

V and J are TRBV7-8 and TRBJ2-5; the match to TRBD1 covers 7 bases. Germline CDR1 SGHVS, CDR2 FQNEAQ. V shed 1 base, J shed 5 bases, and the junction held 13 bases outside the gene matches. This CDR3 spans 17 amino acids. The CDR3 nucleotides are TGTGCCAGCAGCTTAGGCGATAACAGGGGAATTCAGGAGACCCAGTACTTC. Amino acids: CASSLGDNRGIQETQYF.

The chain uses TRBV3-1 (or the pseudogene TRBV3-2) and TRBJ1-2, with 9 bases fitting TRBD1. The trim removed 1 base at V and 4 bases at J, leaving 4 bases unmatched. Germline V lookup: CDR1 LGHDT, CDR2 YNNKEL (reference sequence). The CDR3 is 15 amino acids. The CDR3 sequence is CASSQVGQGPYGYTF. DNA of the CDR3: TGTGCCAGCAGCCAAGTGGGACAGGGCCCCTATGGCTACACCTTC.

This clone appeared a few times. This chain joins TRBV24-1 and TRBJ2-1; 7 bases are shared with TRBD2. V shed 9 bases, J shed 7 bases, and the junction held 2 bases outside the gene matches. Germline values: CDR1 KGHDR, CDR2 SFDVKD. The CDR3 totals 11 residues. CDR3 nucleotides: TGTGCCACCGGGGAGGGGAATGAGCAGTTCTTC. It specifies CATGEGNEQFF.

V and J are TRBV5-1 and TRBJ2-1; D call uncertain. CDR1 is SGHRS and CDR2 is YFSETQ in the germline V gene. This CDR3 has 13 residues. Trimming removed 1 base from V and 9 bases from J, with 11 bases in between. CDR3 in amino acids: CASSLSVASEQFF. The CDR3 region has the DNA TGCGCCAGCAGCTTGTCGGTAGCCAGTGAGCAGTTCTTC.

This chain connects TRBV19 to TRBJ2-1; D remains ambiguous. The V end lost 4 bases, the J end lost 0 bases, and 13 bases lay between the germline ends. The CDR3 extends over 16 amino acids. Germline V CDR1 and CDR2: LNHDA, SQIVND (reference sequence). In DNA, the CDR3 is TGTGCCAGTAGTACCTCCGGTGGCGGCTCCTACAATGAGCAGTTCTTC. Amino acid sequence: CASSTSGGGSYNEQFF.